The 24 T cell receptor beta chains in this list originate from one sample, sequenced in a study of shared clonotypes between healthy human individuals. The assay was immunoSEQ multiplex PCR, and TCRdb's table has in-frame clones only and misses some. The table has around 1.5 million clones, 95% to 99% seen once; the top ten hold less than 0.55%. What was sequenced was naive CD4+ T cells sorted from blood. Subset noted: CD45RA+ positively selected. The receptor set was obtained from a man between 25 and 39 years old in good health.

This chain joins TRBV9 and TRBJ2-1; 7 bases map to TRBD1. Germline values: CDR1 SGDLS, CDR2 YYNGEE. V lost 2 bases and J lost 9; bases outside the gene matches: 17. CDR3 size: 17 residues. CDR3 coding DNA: TGTGCCAGCAGCGTCGGACCTGACAGGGCCGCTCCCGGTGAGCAGTTCTTC. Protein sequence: CASSVGPDRAAPGEQFF.

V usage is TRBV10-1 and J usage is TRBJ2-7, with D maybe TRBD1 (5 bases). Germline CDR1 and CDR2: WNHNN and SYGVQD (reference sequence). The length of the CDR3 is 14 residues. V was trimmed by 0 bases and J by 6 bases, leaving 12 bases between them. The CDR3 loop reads CASSESGRGFEQYF. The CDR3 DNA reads TGCGCCAGCAGTGAGTCGGGAAGGGGCTTCGAGCAGTACTTC.

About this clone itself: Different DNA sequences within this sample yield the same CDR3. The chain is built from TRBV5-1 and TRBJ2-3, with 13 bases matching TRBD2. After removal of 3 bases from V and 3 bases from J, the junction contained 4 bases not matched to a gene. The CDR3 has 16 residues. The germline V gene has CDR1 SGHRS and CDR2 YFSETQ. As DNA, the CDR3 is TGCGCCAGCAGCTCGGGACTAGCGGGGTTAACAGATACGCAGTATTTT. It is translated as CASSSGLAGLTDTQYF.

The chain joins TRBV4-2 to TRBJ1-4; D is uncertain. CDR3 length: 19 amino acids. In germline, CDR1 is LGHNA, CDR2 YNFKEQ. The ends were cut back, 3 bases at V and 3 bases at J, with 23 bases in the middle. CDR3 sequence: CASSHGLNFPAEANEKLFF. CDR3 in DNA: TGTGCCAGCAGCCACGGACTTAACTTCCCAGCAGAGGCTAATGAAAAACTGTTTTTT.

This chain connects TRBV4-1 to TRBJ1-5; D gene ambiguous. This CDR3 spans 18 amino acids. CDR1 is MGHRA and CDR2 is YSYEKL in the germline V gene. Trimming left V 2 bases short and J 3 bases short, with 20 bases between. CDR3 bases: TGCGCCAGCAGCCAATATTTCGGGTCGGCCGCTGTCAATCAGCCCCAGCATTTT. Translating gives CASSQYFGSAAVNQPQHF.

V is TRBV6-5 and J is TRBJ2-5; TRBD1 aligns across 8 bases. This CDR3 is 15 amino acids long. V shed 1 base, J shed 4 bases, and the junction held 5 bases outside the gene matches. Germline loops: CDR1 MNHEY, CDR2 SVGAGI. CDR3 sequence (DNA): TGTGCCAGCAGTTACTTGCCAGGGGGCTCAGAGACCCAGTACTTC. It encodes CASSYLPGGSETQYF.

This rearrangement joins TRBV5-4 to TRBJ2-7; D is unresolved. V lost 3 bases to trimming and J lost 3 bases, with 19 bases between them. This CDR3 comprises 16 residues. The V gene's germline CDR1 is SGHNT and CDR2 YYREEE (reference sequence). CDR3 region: CASSSQRGGANYEQYF. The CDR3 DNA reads TGTGCCAGCAGCTCCCAACGCGGCGGAGCCAACTACGAGCAGTACTTC. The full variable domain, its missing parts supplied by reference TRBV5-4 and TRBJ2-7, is ETGVTQSPTHLIKTRGQQVTLRCSSQSGHNTVSWYQQALGQGPQFIFQYYREEENGRGNFPPRFSGLQFPNYSSELNVNALELDDSALYLCASSSQRGGANYEQYFGPGTRLTVT.

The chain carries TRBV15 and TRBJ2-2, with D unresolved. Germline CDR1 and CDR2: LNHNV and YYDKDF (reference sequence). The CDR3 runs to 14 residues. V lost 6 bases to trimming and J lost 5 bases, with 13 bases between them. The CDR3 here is CATRSGLRTGELFF. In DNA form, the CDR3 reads TGTGCCACCAGGTCCGGGCTTCGAACCGGGGAGCTGTTTTTT.

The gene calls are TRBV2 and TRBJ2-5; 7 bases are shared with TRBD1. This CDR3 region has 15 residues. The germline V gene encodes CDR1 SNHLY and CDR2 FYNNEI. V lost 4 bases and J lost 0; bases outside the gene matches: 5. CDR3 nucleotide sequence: TGTGCCAGCAGTGTGCAGACAGGGTACCAAGAGACCCAGTACTTC. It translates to CASSVQTGYQETQYF.

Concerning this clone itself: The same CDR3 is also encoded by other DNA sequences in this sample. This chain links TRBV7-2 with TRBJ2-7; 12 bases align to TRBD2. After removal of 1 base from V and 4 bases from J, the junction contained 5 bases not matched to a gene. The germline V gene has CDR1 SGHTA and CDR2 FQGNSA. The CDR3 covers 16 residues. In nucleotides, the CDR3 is TGTGCCAGCAGCTTAGTCCGGCTAGCGGGAGGGTACGAGCAGTACTTC. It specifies CASSLVRLAGGYEQYF.

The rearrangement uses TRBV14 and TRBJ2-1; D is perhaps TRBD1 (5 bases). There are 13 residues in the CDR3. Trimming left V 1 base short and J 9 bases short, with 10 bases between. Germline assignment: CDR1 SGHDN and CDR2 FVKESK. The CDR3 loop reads CASSQADQGEQFF. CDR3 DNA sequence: TGTGCCAGCAGCCAAGCTGATCAGGGTGAGCAGTTCTTC. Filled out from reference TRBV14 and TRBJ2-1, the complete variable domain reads EAGVTQFPSHSVIEKGQTVTLRCDPISGHDNLYWYRRVMGKEIKFLLHFVKESKQDESGMPNNRFLAERTGGTYSTLKVQPAELEDSGVYFCASSQADQGEQFFGPGTRLTVL.

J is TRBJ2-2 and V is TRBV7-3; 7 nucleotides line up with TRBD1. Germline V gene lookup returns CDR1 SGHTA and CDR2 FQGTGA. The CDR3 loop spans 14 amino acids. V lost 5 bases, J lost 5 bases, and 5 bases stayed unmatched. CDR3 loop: CASSLRGSTGELFF. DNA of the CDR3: TGTGCCAGCAGCCTCAGGGGGAGTACCGGGGAGCTGTTTTTT.

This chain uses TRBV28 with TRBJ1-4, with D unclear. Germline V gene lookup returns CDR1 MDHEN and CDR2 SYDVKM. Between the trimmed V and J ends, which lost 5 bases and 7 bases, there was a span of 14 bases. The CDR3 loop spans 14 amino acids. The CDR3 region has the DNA TGTGCCAGCAGTCCCCAGGTGACCGGTGAAAAACTGTTTTTT. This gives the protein CASSPQVTGEKLFF.

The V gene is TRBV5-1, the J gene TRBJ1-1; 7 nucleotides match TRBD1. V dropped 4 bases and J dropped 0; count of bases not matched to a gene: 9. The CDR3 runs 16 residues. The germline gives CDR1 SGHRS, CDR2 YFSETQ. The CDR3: CASSPTSGQVNTEAFF. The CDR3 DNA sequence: TGCGCCAGCAGCCCCACAAGCGGACAGGTGAACACTGAAGCTTTCTTT.

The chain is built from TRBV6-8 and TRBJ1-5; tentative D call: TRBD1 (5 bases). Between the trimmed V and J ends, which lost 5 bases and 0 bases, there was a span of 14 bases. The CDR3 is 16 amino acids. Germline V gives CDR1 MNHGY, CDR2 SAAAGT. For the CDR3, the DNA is TGTGCCAGCAGTCGCCGGGACCGGCGTAGCAATCAGCCCCAGCATTTT. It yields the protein CASSRRDRRSNQPQHF.

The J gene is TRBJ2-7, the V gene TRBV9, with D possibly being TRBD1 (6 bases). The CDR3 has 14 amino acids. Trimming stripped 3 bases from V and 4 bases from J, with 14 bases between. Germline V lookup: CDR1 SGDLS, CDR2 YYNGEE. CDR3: CASSATGTSYEQYF. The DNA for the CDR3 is TGTGCCAGCAGCGCAACAGGGACGTCGTACGAGCAGTACTTC.

In DNA form, the CDR3 reads TGCACCAGCACCCCATCAAAGCGGTTAACAGATACGCAGTATTTT. This sequence encodes CTSTPSKRLTDTQYF. This chain links TRBV1 with TRBJ2-3; the table's D call of TRBD2 was not tested on the DNA. TRBV1 is tagged as a pseudogene. The CDR3 loop spans 15 amino acids.

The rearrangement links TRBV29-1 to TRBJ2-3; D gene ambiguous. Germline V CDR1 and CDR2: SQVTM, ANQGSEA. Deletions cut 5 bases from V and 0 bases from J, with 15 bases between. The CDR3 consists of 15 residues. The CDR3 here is CSVTLLRSSTDTQYF. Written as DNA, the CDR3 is TGCAGCGTTACCTTACTACGGTCTAGCACAGATACGCAGTATTTT.

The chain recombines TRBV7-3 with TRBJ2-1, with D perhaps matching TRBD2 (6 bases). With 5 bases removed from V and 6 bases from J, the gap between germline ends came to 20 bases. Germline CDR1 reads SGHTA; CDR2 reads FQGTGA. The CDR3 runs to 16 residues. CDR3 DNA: TGTGCCAGCAGCCCGGACCTAGCGACCCGAGGCAATGAGCAGTTCTTC. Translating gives CASSPDLATRGNEQFF.

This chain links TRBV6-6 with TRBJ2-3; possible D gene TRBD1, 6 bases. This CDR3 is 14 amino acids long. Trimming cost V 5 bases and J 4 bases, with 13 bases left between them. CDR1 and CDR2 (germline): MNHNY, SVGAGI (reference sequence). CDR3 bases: TGTGCCAGCAGTCGGGCCGGGACATCAGATACGCAGTATTTT. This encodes CASSRAGTSDTQYF.

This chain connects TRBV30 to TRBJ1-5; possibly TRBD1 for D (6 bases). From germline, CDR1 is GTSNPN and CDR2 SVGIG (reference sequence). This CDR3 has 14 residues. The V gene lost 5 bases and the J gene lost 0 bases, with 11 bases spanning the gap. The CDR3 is CAWQQGYSNQPQHF. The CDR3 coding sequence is TGTGCCTGGCAACAGGGTTATAGCAATCAGCCCCAGCATTTT. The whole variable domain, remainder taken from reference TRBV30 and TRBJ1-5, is SQTIHQWPATLVQPVGSPLSLECTVEGTSNPNLYWYRQAAGRGLQLLFYSVGIGQISSEVPQNLSASRPQDRQFILSSKKLLLSDSGFYLCAWQQGYSNQPQHFGDGTRLSIL.

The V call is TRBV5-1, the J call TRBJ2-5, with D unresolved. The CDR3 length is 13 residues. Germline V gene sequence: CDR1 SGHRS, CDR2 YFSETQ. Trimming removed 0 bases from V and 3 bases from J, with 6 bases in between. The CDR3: CASSLVQEETQYF. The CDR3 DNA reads TGCGCCAGCAGCTTGGTTCAAGAAGAGACCCAGTACTTC. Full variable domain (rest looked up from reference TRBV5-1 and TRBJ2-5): KAGVTQTPRYLIKTRGQQVTLSCSPISGHRSVSWYQQTPGQGLQFLFEYFSETQRNKGNFPGRFSGRQFSNSRSEMNVSTLELGDSALYLCASSLVQEETQYFGPGTRLLVL.

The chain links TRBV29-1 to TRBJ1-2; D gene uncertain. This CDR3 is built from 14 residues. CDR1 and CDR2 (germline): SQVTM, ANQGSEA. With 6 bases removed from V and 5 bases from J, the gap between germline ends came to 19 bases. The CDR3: CSVDVEGSYYGYTF. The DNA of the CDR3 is TGCAGCGTGGACGTCGAAGGGAGCTATTATGGCTACACCTTC.

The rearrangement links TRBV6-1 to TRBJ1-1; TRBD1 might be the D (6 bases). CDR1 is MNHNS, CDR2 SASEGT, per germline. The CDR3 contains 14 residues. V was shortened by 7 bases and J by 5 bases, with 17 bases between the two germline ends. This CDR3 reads CASTERLGQTEAFF. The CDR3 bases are TGTGCCAGCACAGAAAGGCTTGGACAGACTGAAGCTTTCTTT.